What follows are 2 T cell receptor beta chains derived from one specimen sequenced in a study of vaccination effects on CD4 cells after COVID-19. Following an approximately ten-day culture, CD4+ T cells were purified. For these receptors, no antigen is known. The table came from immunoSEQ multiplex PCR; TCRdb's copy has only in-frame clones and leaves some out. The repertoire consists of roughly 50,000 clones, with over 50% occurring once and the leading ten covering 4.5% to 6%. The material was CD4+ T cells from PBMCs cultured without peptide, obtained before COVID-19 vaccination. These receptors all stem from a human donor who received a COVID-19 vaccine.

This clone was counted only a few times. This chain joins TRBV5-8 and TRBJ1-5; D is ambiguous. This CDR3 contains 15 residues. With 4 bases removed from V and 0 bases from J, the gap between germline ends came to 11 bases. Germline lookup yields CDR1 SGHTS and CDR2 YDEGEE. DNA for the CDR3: TGTGCCAGCAGCAAGGGCGAGAATAGCAATCAGCCCCAGCATTTT. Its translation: CASSKGENSNQPQHF.

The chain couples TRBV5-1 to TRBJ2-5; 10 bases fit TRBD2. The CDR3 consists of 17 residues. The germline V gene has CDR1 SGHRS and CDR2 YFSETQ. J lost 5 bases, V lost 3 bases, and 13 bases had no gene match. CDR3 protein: CASSSGRASGSGETQYF. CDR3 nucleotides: TGCGCCAGCAGCTCAGGTCGGGCTAGCGGGAGTGGGGAGACCCAGTACTTC.